The count of the clone carrying this T cell receptor (beta chain) is one. Its antigen is undetermined. TCRdb's table, derived via immunoSEQ multiplex PCR, lists solely in-frame clones and lacks some. In the table there are nearly 110,000 clones, about 83% of which are singletons. These data belong to a study of radiotherapy plus CTLA-4 blockade in lung cancer. Study-wide background: Objective responses were documented in around 18% of patients, with disease control in approximately 31%. General study points: TCR clones of tumor origin grew in blood after radiotherapy plus ipilimumab.

Germline-derived CDR1 and CDR2 are LNHDA and SQIVND (reference sequence). V was trimmed by 5 bases and J by 2 bases, leaving 10 bases between them. CDR3 length: 14 amino acids. The chain links TRBV19 to TRBJ1-5; no clear D gene. The sample in question was peripheral blood, obtained from a patient treated with radiotherapy plus ipilimumab. The TCR sequence derives from a human donor with non-small cell lung cancer that progressed on radiotherapy plus ipilimumab. Some clones in this sample may be carry-over from other donors' samples. CDR3 sequence: CASSVGWGNQPQHF. Written as DNA, the CDR3 is TGTGCCAGTAGTGTGGGTTGGGGCAATCAGCCCCAGCATTTT.